This paragraph covers one T cell receptor beta chain sequence. The sample comes from a study of identical twins. TCRdb reprocessed the 5' RACE reads with MiXCR, giving one entry per CDR3 protein. The sample lists hundreds of thousands of distinct CDR3 sequences; about 12% were seen once. CDR1 is MDHEN and CDR2 is SYDVKM in the germline V gene. CDR3 size: 14 residues. Losses at the gene ends were 6 bases for V and 5 bases for J; bases not matched to a gene: 8. The same data also contributed to another study, on yellow fever vaccine responses in identical twins.

This rearrangement joins TRBV28 to TRBJ2-7, with 9 positions matching TRBD1. The source material was PBMCs. The sequence was collected from a woman in her late teens or twenties in good health. CDR3 DNA sequence: TGTGCCAGCAGCGGACCGGGACAGGGCGACGAGCAGTACGTC. It translates to CASSGPGQGDEQYV.